Shown below are 20 T cell receptor beta chains from a single sample sequenced in a study of CXCR3-negative and CXCR3-positive naive CD8 T cells. General study results and limits: Naive cells that were CXCR3-positive had more hydrophobic TRB CDR3s (compared with CXCR3-negative naive cells).

UMI-labeled 5' RACE yielded the TRB cDNA libraries. TCRdb reprocessed the 5' RACE reads, with one entry per CDR3 protein and no DNA. In all, the sample yields 90,000 to 150,000 distinct CDR3 sequences. Which antigens these TCRs recognize remains unknown. Specimen: naive CXCR3+ CD8+ T cells from blood. Subset defined: CD45RO-CCR7+CD27+CD95- naive CD8+ T cells expressing CXCR3 (TNR3+). The receptors were gathered from a human donor in good health. Some clones in this sample may be carry-over from other donors' samples.

This chain uses TRBV5-1 with TRBJ2-7; TCRdb designates TRBD2, a call that cannot be tested without DNA. The CDR3 consists of 15 residues. Germline V lookup: CDR1 SGHRS, CDR2 YFSETQ. CDR3: CASSLAYGLDYEQYF. The full variable domain, with the rest looked up from reference TRBV5-1 and TRBJ2-7, is KAGVTQTPRYLIKTRGQQVTLSCSPISGHRSVSWYQQTPGQGLQFLFEYFSETQRNKGNFPGRFSGRQFSNSRSEMNVSTLELGDSALYLCASSLAYGLDYEQYFGPGTRLTVT.

This chain uses TRBV10-2 with TRBJ2-1; TCRdb indicates TRBD1, and absent DNA this call remains unverified. The CDR3 length is 16 residues. Germline V lookup: CDR1 WSHSY, CDR2 SAAADI. CDR3 amino acids: CASSESGWGGLNEQFF.

This rearrangement joins TRBV28 to TRBJ2-3; TCRdb selects TRBD2, and the lack of DNA leaves this call unchecked. This CDR3 is built from 14 residues. The germline V gene encodes CDR1 MDHEN and CDR2 SYDVKM. The CDR3 loop is CASSFLAGTDTQYF.

The rearrangement links TRBV20-1 to TRBJ1-5; TCRdb's D call of TRBD1 is untestable without DNA. Per the germline V gene, CDR1 is DFQATT and CDR2 is SNEGSKA (reference sequence). The CDR3 is made up of 18 amino acids. The CDR3 loop reads CSAPEVGTQGWSNQPQHF.

V gene TRBV13 combines with J gene TRBJ2-1. This CDR3 contains 17 residues. Germline V gene sequence: CDR1 PRHDT, CDR2 FYEKMQ (reference sequence). The chain's CDR3 is CASSMGLAGTSYNEQFF.

This chain uses TRBV12-3 or TRBV12-4 with TRBJ2-2; TCRdb gives TRBD1 as the D gene, but with no DNA this cannot be confirmed. This CDR3 contains 12 residues. The CDR3 protein is CASSPVPGELFF.

The J gene is TRBJ2-1, the V gene TRBV18; there is no DNA to check the TCRdb D call of TRBD1. CDR3 length equals 15 residues. The germline V gene encodes CDR1 KGHSH and CDR2 LQKENI. This CDR3 is CASSPHPDRGLEQFF.

This rearrangement joins TRBV28 to TRBJ2-7; without DNA, the TCRdb call of TRBD2 cannot be checked. Germline CDR1 reads MDHEN; CDR2 reads SYDVKM. CDR3 length: 15 amino acids. CDR3 sequence: CASSGEGTWSYEQYF.

V is TRBV27 and J is TRBJ2-7; TCRdb indicates TRBD1, and absent DNA this call remains unverified. The length of the CDR3 is 15 residues. CDR1 MNHEY and CDR2 SMNVEV come from the germline V gene (reference sequence). The CDR3 region is CASSHGGTGIYEQYF.

V usage is TRBV15 and J usage is TRBJ2-7; there is no DNA to check the TCRdb D call of TRBD2. Germline V gene sequence: CDR1 LNHNV, CDR2 YYDKDF (reference sequence). This CDR3 is 17 amino acids long. CDR3: CATSRGSSRTLSYEQYF.

CDR3 region: CASSPSGGARYEQYF. The V gene is TRBV7-8, the J gene TRBJ2-7; the TCRdb call, TRBD1, lacks DNA for checking. Germline CDR1 SGHVS, CDR2 FQNEAQ. The CDR3 loop spans 15 amino acids. The whole variable domain, filled in from reference TRBV7-8 and TRBJ2-7, reads GAGVSQSPRYKVAKRGQDVALRCDPISGHVSLFWYQQALGQGPEFLTYFQNEAQLDKSGLPSDRFFAERPEGSVSTLKIQRTQQEDSAVYLCASSPSGGARYEQYFGPGTRLTVT.

This chain joins TRBV29-1 and TRBJ2-1; TCRdb's D gene call, TRBD2, goes unchecked for lack of DNA. The length of the CDR3 is 12 residues. CDR1 SQVTM and CDR2 ANQGSEA come from the germline V gene. The CDR3: CSQLAGYNEQFF.

The chain is built from TRBV27 and TRBJ2-1; TCRdb selects TRBD2, and the lack of DNA leaves this call unchecked. Per germline, CDR1 MNHEY and CDR2 SMNVEV (reference sequence). The CDR3 is 15 amino acids. Here the CDR3 reads CASGLRAGGLYEQFF.

This sequence joins TRBV10-3 and TRBJ2-1; TCRdb selects TRBD2, and the lack of DNA leaves this call unchecked. From germline, CDR1 is ENHRY and CDR2 SYGVKD. There are 18 residues in the CDR3. CDR3 residues: CAISWTSASVGGYNEQFF.

The CDR3 loop is CASSTGPGELFF. The V and J genes are TRBV7-3 and TRBJ2-2. CDR1 SGHTA and CDR2 FQGTGA come from the germline V gene. The CDR3 sequence is 12 residues long.

J is TRBJ2-1 and V is TRBV20-1; TCRdb indicates TRBD2, and absent DNA this call remains unverified. The germline gives CDR1 DFQATT, CDR2 SNEGSKA (reference sequence). There are 17 residues in the CDR3. The chain's CDR3 is CSAFGTRGSSSYNEQFF.

This sequence joins TRBV27 and TRBJ2-6; the D gene TCRdb calls, TRBD2, cannot be checked with no DNA. CDR1 MNHEY and CDR2 SMNVEV come from the germline V gene (reference sequence). This CDR3 spans 15 amino acids. CDR3 in amino acids: CASSGGTAPANVLTF.

V is TRBV5-1 and J is TRBJ2-1; as DNA is missing, the TRBD2 call by TCRdb cannot be tested. The germline V gene encodes CDR1 SGHRS and CDR2 YFSETQ. There are 16 residues in the CDR3. The CDR3 reads CASRTSQRSSYNEQFF.

This chain uses TRBV5-6 with TRBJ2-7; TCRdb selects TRBD2, and the lack of DNA leaves this call unchecked. There are 12 residues in the CDR3. Germline V gene lookup returns CDR1 SGHDT and CDR2 YYEEEE. The CDR3: CASSLISGEQYF.

This chain uses TRBV28 with TRBJ2-7; as DNA is missing, the TRBD1 call by TCRdb cannot be tested. The CDR3 is 15 amino acids. The germline gives CDR1 MDHEN, CDR2 SYDVKM. CDR3 sequence: CASSQGTELIYEQYF.